This T cell receptor beta chain is from a study of T-cell reconstitution after alpha-beta-depleted transplantation in children. Library preparation (for TCRbeta) was performed with unique molecular identifiers. TCRdb independently ran MiXCR on the PCR reads; one entry per CDR3 protein. Of hundreds of thousands of distinct CDR3 sequences in the sample, 25% are singletons; the top ten hold about 2.5%. CDR1 and CDR2 from the germline V gene are SQVTM and ANQGSEA. The ends lost 6 bases at V and 2 bases at J; junction bases unmatched: 8. The CDR3 spans 14 residues. This clonotype was counted ten times or more.

The material was PBMCs, obtained before TCRalphabeta/CD19-depleted stem cell transplant. The rearrangement uses TRBV29-1 and TRBJ2-7, with 9 nucleotides matching TRBD2. The receptor was derived from a girl aged 2-10 years with Fanconi anemia, due to receive a stem cell transplant. The CDR3 nucleotides read TGCAGCGTCCTACTAGCGGGCCTCGCCTACGAGCAGTACTTC. Encoded protein: CSVLLAGLAYEQYF.